Listed below are T cell receptor beta chains from one sample, sequenced in a study of blood T cells in healthy people across ages. In TCRdb, the 5' RACE reads were re-called with MiXCR into one record per CDR3 protein. The sample has over 1.5 million distinct CDR3 sequences; about 49% are singletons. Sequenced sample: blood. The source of these receptors is a woman between 40 and 55 years old in good health. CDR3s include the opening cysteine and the closing phenylalanine or tryptophan. The D gene is left open where the match is weak. Clone size appears in some rows only: once, few, many, or a class for an expanded clone.

>TRBD1|NA|16|TRBJ1-2|TRBV7-9
CASSPQTGILDYGYTF
TGTGCCAGCAGCCCCCAGACAGGGATCCTGGACTATGGCTACACCTTC
>NA|NA|15|TRBJ2-3|TRBV9
CASSVVSGGIDTQYF
TGTGCCAGCAGTGTAGTGTCCGGGGGTATTGATACGCAGTATTTT
>NA|NA|13|TRBJ2-1|TRBV29-1
CSVEPTGRNSQFF
TGCAGCGTTGAACCGACAGGGAGGAACAGCCAGTTCTTC
>NA|NA|14|TRBJ2-3|TRBV20-1
CSARLWGVTDTQYF
TGCAGTGCTAGGCTGTGGGGAGTCACAGATACGCAGTATTTT
>TRBD1|NA|16|TRBJ2-6|TRBV9
CASSVRGGAGANVLTF
TGTGCCAGCAGCGTAAGAGGGGGCGCTGGGGCCAACGTCCTGACTTTC
>NA|NA|16|TRBJ2-3|TRBV5-1
CASSFRPAEPTDTQYF
TGCGCCAGCAGCTTTCGGCCAGCGGAGCCCACAGATACGCAGTATTTT
>NA|NA|13|TRBJ1-5|TRBV20-1
CSARDTADQPQHF
TGCAGTGCTAGAGATACGGCGGATCAGCCCCAGCATTTT
>TRBD1|NA|16|TRBJ1-2|TRBV4-3
CASSQASDRGLSGYTF
TGCGCCAGCAGCCAGGCCTCGGACAGGGGGCTTTCCGGCTACACCTTC
>NA|few|12|TRBJ1-2|TRBV29-1
CSVWGGNYGYTF
TGCAGCGTTTGGGGGGGGAACTATGGCTACACCTTC
>NA|NA|14|TRBJ2-5|TRBV15
CATTRSAREDTQYF
TGTGCCACAACCAGGTCGGCCCGAGAAGACACCCAGTACTTC
>TRBD1|few|17|TRBJ2-4|TRBV4-3
CASSQDRDRGFKNIQYF
TGCGCCAGCAGCCAAGATCGGGACAGGGGGTTTAAAAACATTCAGTACTTC
>NA|NA|14|TRBJ1-2|TRBV5-1
CASSLAGTGTSYTF
TGCGCCAGCAGCTTGGCCGGGACGGGAACGAGCTACACCTTC
>NA|NA|15|TRBJ2-7|TRBV6-2/TRBV6-3
CASSPMVGQFYEQYF
TGTGCCAGCAGCCCCATGGTCGGACAGTTCTACGAGCAGTACTTC
>NA|NA|16|TRBJ1-2|TRBV18
CASSPPPAGNDYGYTF
TGTGCCAGCTCACCACCGCCCGCAGGGAACGACTATGGCTACACCTTC
>TRBD1|NA|15|TRBJ1-2|TRBV20-1
CSASLGQGEYYGYTF
TGCAGTGCTAGCCTTGGACAGGGGGAATACTATGGCTACACCTTC
>TRBD1|NA|17|TRBJ2-6|TRBV10-3
CAISDETGKPGANVLTF
TGTGCCATCAGTGACGAGACAGGGAAGCCTGGGGCCAACGTCCTGACTTTC
>TRBD1|few|15|TRBJ2-7|TRBV11-2
CASSGHGNRGYEQYF
TGTGCCAGCAGCGGACACGGAAACAGGGGCTACGAGCAGTACTTC
>TRBD2|NA|16|TRBJ2-1|TRBV5-1
CASSLELAGGRGEQFF
TGCGCCAGCAGCTTGGAGTTAGCGGGGGGAAGGGGTGAGCAGTTCTTC
>TRBD2|few|17|TRBJ2-1|TRBV12-3/TRBV12-4
CASSHTSGGLRYNEQFF
TGTGCCAGCAGCCATACTAGCGGGGGGCTCCGCTACAATGAGCAGTTCTTC
>NA|few|17|TRBJ2-5|TRBV5-6
CASSPRLGSGLQETQYF
TGTGCCAGCAGCCCTCGGCTTGGTAGCGGACTCCAAGAGACCCAGTACTTC
>TRBD2|NA|15|TRBJ2-1|TRBV5-1
CASSLLASGYNEQFF
TGCGCCAGCAGCTTGTTGGCTAGCGGGTACAATGAGCAGTTCTTC
>NA|NA|17|TRBJ2-4|TRBV6-2/TRBV6-3
CASSYSSTGIAKNIQYF
TGTGCCAGCAGTTACTCGAGTACCGGAATAGCCAAAAACATTCAGTACTTC
>TRBD2|few|13|TRBJ2-4|TRBV20-1
CSAWAGGGNIQYF
TGCAGTGCTTGGGCGGGGGGGGGAAACATTCAGTACTTC
>NA|few|16|TRBJ2-5|TRBV6-2/TRBV6-3
CASSYPGTPPRETQYF
TGTGCCAGCAGTTACCCCGGGACACCTCCCCGGGAGACCCAGTACTTC